Listed below are T cell receptor beta chains from one sample, sequenced in a study of CD8 T cells in ankylosing spondylitis. A single record per CDR3 protein comes from TCRdb applying MiXCR to the 5' RACE reads. Among approximately 240,000 distinct CDR3 sequences listed, 24% were seen once. The sequencing input was blood, either unsorted or a sorted T cell fraction (not recorded which). The origin of the receptors is a male donor with ankylosing spondylitis or in good health (not recorded which). The CDR3 runs from the conserved cysteine through the conserved F or W. A D gene is named only where the DNA matches it firmly. Only part of the rows carry a size: once, few, many, or a class if the clone is expanded.

clone size,D gene,V gene,J gene,CDR3 DNA,CDR3 protein
many,NA,TRBV15,TRBJ2-6,TGTGCCACCAGCAGAGAGAAGTACTCTGGGGCCAACGTCCTGACTTTC,CATSREKYSGANVLTF
many,NA,TRBV12-3/TRBV12-4,TRBJ2-2,TGTGCCAGCAGCCGCCAGGGCCAATTCAACACCGGGGAGCTGTTTTTT,CASSRQGQFNTGELFF
NA,NA,TRBV12-3/TRBV12-4,TRBJ2-7,TGTGCCAGCAGTCCGGGGTCTCAATCCTACGAGCAGTACTTC,CASSPGSQSYEQYF
many,NA,TRBV20-1,TRBJ1-6,TGCAGTGCTATGGGGTGGGACGTAGGGGTCTATAATTCACCCCTCCACTTT,CSAMGWDVGVYNSPLHF
NA,NA,TRBV20-1,TRBJ2-1,TGCAGTGCTAGGCCCTCAGGGAACTACAATGAGCAGTTCTTC,CSARPSGNYNEQFF
NA,NA,TRBV29-1,TRBJ2-7,TGCAGCGTTGTCGGGCCAGGGGTGACCTACGAGCAGTACTTC,CSVVGPGVTYEQYF
NA,NA,TRBV4-2,TRBJ1-6,TGTGCCAGCAGCCAAGATAACTTGGGGAGCTCACCCCTCCACTTT,CASSQDNLGSSPLHF
NA,TRBD2,TRBV20-1,TRBJ2-7,TGCAGTGCTAGAGACCCTCAGCGGGGTACCTCCTACGAGCAGTACTTC,CSARDPQRGTSYEQYF
NA,NA,TRBV12-3/TRBV12-4,TRBJ1-1,TGTGCCAGCGGGGACGGTGAAGCTTTCTTT,CASGDGEAFF
NA,TRBD1,TRBV10-3,TRBJ1-2,TGTGCCATCACGGGACAGAACTCCCTCAACTATGGCTACACCTTC,CAITGQNSLNYGYTF
NA,TRBD1,TRBV2,TRBJ2-7,TGTGCCAGCAAGGTGGGGACAGCGTCCTACGAGCAGTACTTC,CASKVGTASYEQYF
many,NA,TRBV20-1,TRBJ2-2,TGCAGTGCTAGAGATCAGAGGGCCTCGAACACCGGGGAGCTGTTTTTT,CSARDQRASNTGELFF
many,TRBD1,TRBV6-5,TRBJ1-1,TGTGCCAGCAGTTACGACAGGGGGCGAACTGAAGCTTTCTTT,CASSYDRGRTEAFF
few,NA,TRBV10-3,TRBJ2-3,TGTGCCACCTGGTCGACAGATCGCACAGATACGCAGTATTTT,CATWSTDRTDTQYF
NA,NA,TRBV20-1,TRBJ1-5,TGCAGTGTATTCCCCTATAGCAATCAGCCCCAGCATTTT,CSVFPYSNQPQHF
many,TRBD1,TRBV20-1,TRBJ1-1,TGCAGTGCCCCGGGACAGTTGAACACTGAAGCTTTCTTT,CSAPGQLNTEAFF
many,NA,TRBV10-3,TRBJ2-5,TGTGCCATCCGGGCCGACCAAGAGACCCAGTACTTC,CAIRADQETQYF
many,NA,TRBV12-3/TRBV12-4,TRBJ2-2,TGTGCCAGCAATAGAGTGGGCGCGGGGGCGTCCACCGGGGAGCTGTTTTTT,CASNRVGAGASTGELFF
many,NA,TRBV7-9,TRBJ2-3,TGTGCCAGCAGCTCCCCAGATCAAGGCGCAGATACGCAGTATTTT,CASSSPDQGADTQYF
few,TRBD2,TRBV30,TRBJ2-1,TGTGCCCGTACTAGGGGTAGCGGGGACAATGAGCAGTTCTTC,CARTRGSGDNEQFF
many,NA,TRBV11-2,TRBJ1-2,TGTGCCAGCAGCTCCCGCGGGGGGAATGGCTACACCTTC,CASSSRGGNGYTF
many,NA,TRBV10-3,TRBJ2-6,TGTGCCATCAGCAGTTTGGGGGACACTGGGGCCAACGTCCTGACTTTC,CAISSLGDTGANVLTF
many,TRBD1,TRBV6-1,TRBJ1-6,TGTGCCAGCAGGTGGGACAGTTATAATTCACCCCTCCACTTT,CASRWDSYNSPLHF
NA,TRBD1,TRBV6-1,TRBJ1-1,TGTGCCAGCAGCGCGACAGGGAGGAACACTGAAGCTTTCTTT,CASSATGRNTEAFF
NA,NA,TRBV12-3/TRBV12-4,TRBJ1-5,TGTGCCAGCAGTTTCAGGGTCTTGTTGCGGCAGCCCCAGCATTTT,CASSFRVLLRQPQHF
NA,NA,TRBV20-1,TRBJ2-1,TGCAGTGCTAGCGGGGACACCTACAATGAGCAGTTCTTC,CSASGDTYNEQFF
NA,TRBD1,TRBV6-5,TRBJ1-1,TGTGCATACGTCGGGACAGGCAACACTGAAGCTTTCTTT,CAYVGTGNTEAFF
NA,TRBD1,TRBV5-1,TRBJ2-7,TGCGCCAGCTCCACTACGACAGGGGTTATCTACGAGCAGTACTTC,CASSTTTGVIYEQYF
few,NA,TRBV20-1,TRBJ2-3,TGCAGTGCTCCCCCATTCGTCTTACACCTCACAGATACGCAGTATTTT,CSAPPFVLHLTDTQYF
few,TRBD1,TRBV20-1,TRBJ1-2,TGCAGTGCTAGTAGACAGGGGGAAGGCTACACCTTC,CSASRQGEGYTF
NA,TRBD1,TRBV20-1,TRBJ1-1,TGCAGTGCCCGTCGGGGGGACAGGAACACTGAAGCTTTCTTT,CSARRGDRNTEAFF
NA,NA,TRBV20-1,TRBJ2-7,TGCAGTGCTAGCGAAACCCTGACAGACTACGAGCAGTACTTC,CSASETLTDYEQYF
NA,NA,TRBV9,TRBJ2-1,TGTGCCAGCAGCGTAGGACGGGGGGCCCTTCTTTACAATGAGCAGTTCTTC,CASSVGRGALLYNEQFF
NA,NA,TRBV7-9,TRBJ1-2,TGTGCCAGCAGCTTCTCGGTAGGGGGAAACTATGGCTACACCTTC,CASSFSVGGNYGYTF
many,TRBD1,TRBV7-8,TRBJ1-1,TGTGCCAGCAGACAGCCGGGACAGAGACCCTCGTTGACTGAAGCTTTCTTT,CASRQPGQRPSLTEAFF
many,TRBD2,TRBV29-1,TRBJ2-7,TGCAGCGTTGCGCGGGGGTTGTCCTACGAGCAGTACTTC,CSVARGLSYEQYF
few,NA,TRBV12-3/TRBV12-4,TRBJ1-5,TGTGCCAGCACTACTAGGACGGGCAATCGCAATCAGCCCCAGCATTTT,CASTTRTGNRNQPQHF
few,TRBD1,TRBV7-9,TRBJ1-4,TGTGCCAGCAGCGTGGGACAGGGAGATGAAAAACTGTTTTTT,CASSVGQGDEKLFF
few,TRBD2,TRBV20-1,TRBJ2-2,TGCGGAGTAGCGGGACGCCTAAAGTCGAACACCGGGGAGCTGTTTTTT,CGVAGRLKSNTGELFF
many,TRBD1,TRBV12-3/TRBV12-4,TRBJ1-2,TGTGCCAGCCGGGACAGTACCTATGGCTACACCTTC,CASRDSTYGYTF
many,NA,TRBV2,TRBJ2-3,TGTGCCAGCAGTGAAGCGGGTGGTACGCAGTATTTT,CASSEAGGTQYF
many,TRBD1,TRBV5-6,TRBJ1-1,TGTGCCAGCAGCGCAGCCCGGGACAGGCCGAACACTGAAGCTTTCTTT,CASSAARDRPNTEAFF
many,TRBD2,TRBV3-1,TRBJ2-1,TGTGCCAGCAGCCGCGGGGCGGGGGGCTACAATGAGCAGTTCTTC,CASSRGAGGYNEQFF
NA,TRBD2,TRBV20-1,TRBJ2-7,TGCAGTGCCTGGACTAGCGGGGATAGCTCCTACGAGCAGTACTTC,CSAWTSGDSSYEQYF
NA,NA,TRBV5-5,TRBJ2-3,TGTGCCAGCAGCTTAGCGGCCCCCACAGATACGCAGTATTTT,CASSLAAPTDTQYF
few,TRBD1,TRBV20-1,TRBJ2-2,TGCAGTGCTGGGAGTCAGGGGGCCGTCGGGGAGCTGTTTTTT,CSAGSQGAVGELFF
NA,TRBD2,TRBV2,TRBJ2-1,TGTGCCCAGCGGGGGGACTCCTACAATGAGCAGTTCTTC,CAQRGDSYNEQFF
NA,TRBD2,TRBV20-1,TRBJ2-7,TGCAGTGCCCTAAGAGGCAACGGGGGGGCTCTGTACTTC,CSALRGNGGALYF
many,TRBD2,TRBV5-5,TRBJ2-3,TGTGCCAGCAGCTCGTACTCAGGTAGCGGGGGTTCCCTGGCGCAGTATTTT,CASSSYSGSGGSLAQYF
many,NA,TRBV12-3/TRBV12-4,TRBJ1-1,TGTGCCAGCAGTTTACGGCGGAACACTGAAGCTTTCTTT,CASSLRRNTEAFF
NA,NA,TRBV5-5,TRBJ2-5,TGTGCCAGCAGCTTGGAGGCAGGGGTGACCCAGTACTTC,CASSLEAGVTQYF
many,NA,TRBV4-1,TRBJ1-1,TGCGCCAGCAGCCATGGCTCCGGGGATTCGGCTTTCTTT,CASSHGSGDSAFF
NA,TRBD2,TRBV7-2,TRBJ2-3,TGTGCCAGCAGCTCTGTAGCGGGGGGAAGCACAGATACGCAGTATTTT,CASSSVAGGSTDTQYF
NA,NA,TRBV20-1,TRBJ2-3,TGCAGTGCTAGATTGCCCAGAATAGATACGCAGTATTTT,CSARLPRIDTQYF
NA,NA,TRBV30,TRBJ2-7,TGTGCCTGGAGGGCCAGTCGCGAGCAGTACTTC,CAWRASREQYF
NA,TRBD1,TRBV20-1,TRBJ2-7,TGCAGTGCCTCCGGACAGGGTCGGGGCTACGAGCAGTACTTC,CSASGQGRGYEQYF
few,NA,TRBV20-1,TRBJ1-1,TGCAGTGCTAGTCGAGAGGTTGACGCTGAAGCTTTCTTT,CSASREVDAEAFF